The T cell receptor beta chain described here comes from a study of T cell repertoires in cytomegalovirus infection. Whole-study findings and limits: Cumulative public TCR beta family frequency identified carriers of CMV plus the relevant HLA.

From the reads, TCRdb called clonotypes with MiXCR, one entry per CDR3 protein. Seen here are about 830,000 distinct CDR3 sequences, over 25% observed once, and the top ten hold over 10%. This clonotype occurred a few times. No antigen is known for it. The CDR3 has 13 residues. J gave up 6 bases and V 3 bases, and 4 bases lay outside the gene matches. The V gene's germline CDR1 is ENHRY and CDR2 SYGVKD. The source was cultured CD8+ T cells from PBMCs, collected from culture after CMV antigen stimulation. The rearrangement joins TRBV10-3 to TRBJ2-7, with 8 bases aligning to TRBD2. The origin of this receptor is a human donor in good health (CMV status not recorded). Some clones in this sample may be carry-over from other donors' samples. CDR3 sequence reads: CAISETGTSEQYF. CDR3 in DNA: TGTGCCATCAGTGAAACCGGGACTAGCGAGCAGTACTTC.